These T cell receptor beta chains were read from a single sample in a study of CD8 T cells in Susac syndrome. TCRdb called the immunoSEQ multiplex PCR reads again in MiXCR, with one record for every CDR3 protein. The sample shows about 47,000 distinct CDR3 sequences, approximately 92% of them seen only once. Material for sequencing was CD8+ T cells from PBMCs. These receptors were collected from a human donor in good health. CDR3s include the opening cysteine and the closing phenylalanine or tryptophan. The D gene is left open where the match is weak. Some rows have no size entry. The others give once, few or many, or a class for an expanded clone.

d_call: TRBD1; j_call: TRBJ2-5; v_call: TRBV9; clone_size: -; cdr3_aa: CASSVAWGTGGWETQYF; cdr3_nt: TGTGCCAGCAGCGTAGCGTGGGGGACAGGGGGCTGGGAGACCCAGTACTTC
d_call: -; j_call: TRBJ2-1; v_call: TRBV5-4; clone_size: -; cdr3_aa: CASSTRDLYHEQFF; cdr3_nt: TGTGCCAGCAGCACCCGGGACCTTTATCATGAGCAGTTCTTC
d_call: TRBD2; j_call: TRBJ2-1; v_call: TRBV5-6; clone_size: -; cdr3_aa: CASSLGLAGPYNEQFF; cdr3_nt: TGTGCCAGCAGCCTCGGACTAGCGGGACCCTACAATGAGCAGTTCTTC
d_call: -; j_call: TRBJ1-1; v_call: TRBV4-3; clone_size: -; cdr3_aa: CASSQDWGLARRFGTEAFF; cdr3_nt: TGCGCCAGCAGCCAAGATTGGGGACTGGCCCGACGATTCGGCACTGAAGCTTTCTTT
d_call: -; j_call: TRBJ1-5; v_call: TRBV6-5; clone_size: -; cdr3_aa: CASSYSYGGNQPQHF; cdr3_nt: TGTGCCAGCAGTTACTCGTACGGGGGCAATCAGCCCCAGCATTTT
d_call: TRBD1; j_call: TRBJ2-7; v_call: TRBV5-4; clone_size: -; cdr3_aa: CASSLTGGSMYEQYF; cdr3_nt: TGTGCCAGCAGCTTGACAGGGGGCTCGATGTACGAGCAGTACTTC
d_call: -; j_call: TRBJ2-1; v_call: TRBV5-1; clone_size: -; cdr3_aa: CASSPTSRSNEQFF; cdr3_nt: TGCGCCAGCAGCCCAACAAGTCGGTCCAATGAGCAGTTCTTC
d_call: -; j_call: TRBJ2-5; v_call: TRBV20-1; clone_size: -; cdr3_aa: CSANREIASGETQYF; cdr3_nt: TGCAGTGCTAACAGGGAGATAGCTAGCGGAGAGACCCAGTACTTC
d_call: -; j_call: TRBJ1-2; v_call: TRBV19; clone_size: -; cdr3_aa: CASSIDGGGYTF; cdr3_nt: TGTGCCAGTAGTATAGACGGTGGAGGCTACACCTTC
d_call: -; j_call: TRBJ2-7; v_call: TRBV29-1; clone_size: -; cdr3_aa: CSVEDRSGGYEQYF; cdr3_nt: TGCAGCGTTGAAGACCGCAGCGGAGGTTACGAGCAGTACTTC
d_call: -; j_call: TRBJ1-1; v_call: TRBV19; clone_size: -; cdr3_aa: CASSTSGGTEAFF; cdr3_nt: TGTGCCAGTAGTACCTCGGGCGGAACTGAAGCTTTCTTT
d_call: -; j_call: TRBJ2-1; v_call: TRBV20-1; clone_size: -; cdr3_aa: CSARKDVALYNEQFF; cdr3_nt: TGCAGTGCTCGGAAGGACGTAGCCTTATACAATGAGCAGTTCTTC
d_call: -; j_call: TRBJ1-1; v_call: TRBV6-1; clone_size: once; cdr3_aa: CASSEAQGKPGNTEAFF; cdr3_nt: TGTGCCAGCAGTGAAGCGCAAGGAAAACCGGGTAACACTGAAGCTTTCTTT
d_call: -; j_call: TRBJ2-3; v_call: TRBV9; clone_size: -; cdr3_aa: CASSASGKLDTQYF; cdr3_nt: TGTGCCAGCAGCGCTAGTGGGAAGCTGGATACGCAGTATTTT
d_call: -; j_call: TRBJ2-1; v_call: TRBV9; clone_size: -; cdr3_aa: CASSGMVSSYNEQFF; cdr3_nt: TGTGCCAGCAGCGGTATGGTCAGCTCCTACAATGAGCAGTTCTTC
d_call: -; j_call: TRBJ2-7; v_call: TRBV29-1; clone_size: -; cdr3_aa: CSVGKHEQYF; cdr3_nt: TGCAGCGTTGGGAAGCACGAGCAGTACTTC
d_call: TRBD1; j_call: TRBJ1-2; v_call: TRBV4-3; clone_size: once; cdr3_aa: CASSPLATGGINYGYTF; cdr3_nt: TGCGCCAGCAGCCCACTCGCGACAGGGGGCATTAACTATGGCTACACCTTC
d_call: -; j_call: TRBJ2-7; v_call: TRBV5-1; clone_size: -; cdr3_aa: CASSSATLGGEQYF; cdr3_nt: TGCGCCAGCAGCTCGGCGACTCTTGGGGGAGAGCAGTACTTC
d_call: -; j_call: TRBJ1-5; v_call: TRBV7-9; clone_size: -; cdr3_aa: CASSLGRGIQPQHF; cdr3_nt: TGTGCCAGCAGCTTAGGAAGGGGGATTCAGCCCCAGCATTTT
d_call: TRBD1; j_call: TRBJ2-3; v_call: TRBV5-8; clone_size: -; cdr3_aa: CASSRTFTGDGTDTQYF; cdr3_nt: TGTGCCAGCAGCCGGACCTTTACAGGGGACGGGACAGATACGCAGTATTTT
d_call: -; j_call: TRBJ1-1; v_call: TRBV6-2/TRBV6-3; clone_size: -; cdr3_aa: CASSYSEEEGSGTEAFF; cdr3_nt: TGTGCCAGCAGTTACTCCGAAGAGGAGGGCAGCGGCACTGAAGCTTTCTTT
d_call: TRBD2; j_call: TRBJ2-1; v_call: TRBV30; clone_size: -; cdr3_aa: CAWTSGSGYNEQFF; cdr3_nt: TGTGCCTGGACTAGCGGGTCGGGGTACAATGAGCAGTTCTTC
d_call: -; j_call: TRBJ1-1; v_call: TRBV7-9; clone_size: -; cdr3_aa: CASSPRAGGLNTEAFF; cdr3_nt: TGTGCCAGCAGCCCCCGGGCGGGGGGCCTGAACACTGAAGCTTTCTTT
d_call: -; j_call: TRBJ2-2; v_call: TRBV20-1; clone_size: -; cdr3_aa: CSARRASEDTGELFF; cdr3_nt: TGCAGTGCTAGAAGAGCTAGCGAAGACACCGGGGAGCTGTTTTTT
d_call: -; j_call: TRBJ2-3; v_call: TRBV19; clone_size: -; cdr3_aa: CASSAASQEADTQYF; cdr3_nt: TGTGCCAGTAGTGCAGCTAGCCAAGAGGCAGATACGCAGTATTTT
d_call: TRBD2; j_call: TRBJ2-7; v_call: TRBV12-3/TRBV12-4; clone_size: -; cdr3_aa: CASSLSPNLAEFSYEQYF; cdr3_nt: TGTGCCAGCAGTTTATCCCCTAATCTAGCGGAATTTTCCTACGAGCAGTACTTC
d_call: -; j_call: TRBJ1-1; v_call: TRBV19; clone_size: once; cdr3_aa: CASSWRWNTEAFF; cdr3_nt: TGTGCCAGTAGTTGGAGATGGAACACTGAAGCTTTCTTT
d_call: -; j_call: TRBJ2-7; v_call: TRBV20-1; clone_size: -; cdr3_aa: CSAIGQETYEQYF; cdr3_nt: TGCAGTGCTATCGGGCAGGAGACCTACGAGCAGTACTTC
d_call: TRBD1; j_call: TRBJ2-5; v_call: TRBV9; clone_size: -; cdr3_aa: CASSVETGGAETQYF; cdr3_nt: TGTGCCAGCAGCGTCGAGACAGGGGGCGCGGAGACCCAGTACTTC
d_call: -; j_call: TRBJ2-1; v_call: TRBV27; clone_size: -; cdr3_aa: CASSPTSGYNEQFF; cdr3_nt: TGTGCCAGCAGCCCCACCTCCGGCTACAATGAGCAGTTCTTC
d_call: -; j_call: TRBJ2-7; v_call: TRBV7-9; clone_size: -; cdr3_aa: CASSYASFEEQYF; cdr3_nt: TGTGCCAGCAGCTACGCTAGCTTCGAGGAGCAGTACTTC
d_call: -; j_call: TRBJ1-3; v_call: TRBV7-9; clone_size: -; cdr3_aa: CASSFWAPRSGNTIYF; cdr3_nt: TGTGCCAGCAGTTTTTGGGCTCCTCGCTCTGGAAACACCATATATTTT
d_call: TRBD2; j_call: TRBJ2-1; v_call: TRBV30; clone_size: -; cdr3_aa: CAWSVTSGRAFIYNEQFF; cdr3_nt: TGTGCCTGGAGTGTTACTAGCGGGAGGGCCTTTATCTACAATGAGCAGTTCTTC
d_call: TRBD2; j_call: TRBJ2-1; v_call: TRBV7-9; clone_size: -; cdr3_aa: CASRLLAGELRDNEQFF; cdr3_nt: TGTGCCAGCAGGTTACTAGCGGGAGAACTTCGGGACAATGAGCAGTTCTTC
d_call: -; j_call: TRBJ2-7; v_call: TRBV5-4; clone_size: -; cdr3_aa: CASSLGQTSYEQYF; cdr3_nt: TGTGCCAGCAGCCTCGGACAGACCTCCTACGAGCAGTACTTC
d_call: TRBD2; j_call: TRBJ2-7; v_call: TRBV20-1; clone_size: -; cdr3_aa: CSARARLAGASSYEQYF; cdr3_nt: TGCAGTGCTAGAGCACGGCTAGCGGGAGCGAGCTCCTACGAGCAGTACTTC
d_call: -; j_call: TRBJ2-6; v_call: TRBV13; clone_size: -; cdr3_aa: CASSPAGSGANVLTF; cdr3_nt: TGTGCCAGCAGCCCGGCCGGCTCTGGGGCCAACGTCCTGACTTTC